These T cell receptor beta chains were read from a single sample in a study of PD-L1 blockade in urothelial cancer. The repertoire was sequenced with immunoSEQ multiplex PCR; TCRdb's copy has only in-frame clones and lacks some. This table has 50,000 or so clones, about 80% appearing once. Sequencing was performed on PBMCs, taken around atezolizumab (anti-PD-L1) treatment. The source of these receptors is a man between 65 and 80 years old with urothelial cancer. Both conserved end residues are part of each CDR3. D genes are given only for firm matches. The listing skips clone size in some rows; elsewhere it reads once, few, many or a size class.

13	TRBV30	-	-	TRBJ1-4	CAWSGGPGQKLFF	TGTGCCTGGAGCGGTGGGCCCGGCCAAAAACTGTTTTTT
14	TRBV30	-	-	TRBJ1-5	CAWTKPQTNQPQHF	TGTGCCTGGACTAAACCCCAGACAAATCAGCCCCAGCATTTT
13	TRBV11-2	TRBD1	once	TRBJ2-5	CASSMTGGETQYF	TGTGCCAGCAGCATGACAGGGGGGGAGACCCAGTACTTC
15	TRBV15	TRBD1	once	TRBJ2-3	CATSRNQGGTDTQYF	TGTGCCACCAGCAGAAATCAGGGGGGCACAGATACGCAGTATTTT
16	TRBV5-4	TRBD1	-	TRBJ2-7	CASSPTPDRASYEQYF	TGTGCCAGCAGCCCCACCCCGGACAGGGCCTCCTACGAGCAGTACTTC
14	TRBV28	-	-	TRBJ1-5	CASGEIGGLQPQHF	TGTGCCAGTGGGGAAATCGGGGGGCTTCAGCCCCAGCATTTT
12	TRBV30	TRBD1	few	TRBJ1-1	CAWEGATVKAFF	TGTGCCTGGGAGGGGGCGACAGTTAAAGCTTTCTTT
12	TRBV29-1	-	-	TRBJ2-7	CSVEETAYEQYF	TGCAGCGTTGAAGAGACAGCCTACGAGCAGTACTTC
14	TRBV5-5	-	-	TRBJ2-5	CASSFHRVVETQYF	TGTGCCAGCAGCTTCCACAGGGTCGTAGAGACCCAGTACTTC
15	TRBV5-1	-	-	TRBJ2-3	CASSLAARETDTQYF	TGCGCCAGCAGCTTGGCCGCCCGGGAGACAGATACGCAGTATTTT
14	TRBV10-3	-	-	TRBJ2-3	CAISRFEGADTQYF	TGTGCCATCAGTCGATTCGAGGGTGCAGATACGCAGTATTTT
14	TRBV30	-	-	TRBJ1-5	CAWSLKGGNQPQHF	TGTGCCTGGAGTCTCAAGGGGGGCAATCAGCCCCAGCATTTT